This T cell receptor beta chain was recovered during a study of OX40 agonist ivuxolimab in advanced cancers. Germline V lookup: CDR1 LNHDA, CDR2 SQIVND (reference sequence). The CDR3 sequence is 15 residues long. With 1 base removed from V and 6 bases from J, the gap between germline ends came to 14 bases. Assay: immunoSEQ multiplex PCR; the TCRdb copy retains only in-frame clones and omits some. The sample yields about 29,000 clones, approximately 91% seen once. About this clone: Antigen: not known.

General observations from the study: The mean number of expanded clones was higher in CD8+ T cells than in CD4+.

This TCR was recovered from an adult with an advanced solid tumor such as melanoma, head and neck, liver or kidney cancer. This material consisted of CD4+ or CD8+ T cells sorted from blood, taken in a trial of the OX40 agonist ivuxolimab. The V call is TRBV19, the J call TRBJ2-3; weak D call: TRBD1 (5 bases). In nucleotides, the CDR3 is TGTGCCAGTAGTATAGGACAGTGGTTGGGCGATACGCAGTATTTT. Amino acids: CASSIGQWLGDTQYF.